Below are 15 T cell receptor beta chains sequenced from a single sample in a study of cytomegalovirus exposure and HLA in healthy donors. TCRdb's table, derived via immunoSEQ multiplex PCR, lists solely in-frame clones and lacks some. The table lists 60,000 to 85,000 clones, around 94% of them singletons. The sample taken for sequencing was PBMCs. Receptors originate from a man aged 18 to 30 in good health and CMV-seropositive.

The rearrangement links TRBV6-5 to TRBJ1-4; D perhaps matches TRBD1 (6 bases). The CDR3 extends over 14 amino acids. Trimming cost V 6 bases and J 4 bases, with 12 bases left between them. CDR1 MNHEY and CDR2 SVGAGI come from the germline V gene. The CDR3 region is CASRKQGFNEKLFF. CDR3 DNA: TGTGCCAGCAGAAAACAGGGATTTAATGAAAAACTGTTTTTT.

The genes are TRBV4-1 and TRBJ2-3; D not certain. V dropped 0 bases and J dropped 3 bases, with 13 bases sitting between them. Germline-derived CDR1 and CDR2 are MGHRA and YSYEKL. The length of the CDR3 is 16 residues. The CDR3 DNA reads TGCGCCAGCAGCCAAGATAGGAGTCTAGAGACAGATACGCAGTATTTT. Amino acids: CASSQDRSLETDTQYF.

The V gene is TRBV5-1, the J gene TRBJ2-3; D is unclear. CDR3 length: 15 residues. V was pared by 0 bases and J by 6 bases, with 14 bases between. The germline V gene encodes CDR1 SGHRS and CDR2 YFSETQ. CDR3 in amino acids: CASSLASGSADTQYF. CDR3 bases: TGCGCCAGCAGCTTGGCTTCCGGGTCTGCGGATACGCAGTATTTT.

The V gene is TRBV10-3, the J gene TRBJ1-1; unclear D gene. Germline V gene data show CDR1 as ENHRY and CDR2 as SYGVKD. The CDR3 has 14 residues. Between the trimmed V and J ends, which lost 4 bases and 0 bases, there was a span of 9 bases. The chain's CDR3 is CAISVREVNTEAFF. DNA for the CDR3: TGTGCCATCAGTGTACGGGAAGTGAACACTGAAGCTTTCTTT.

The chain combines TRBV7-6 with TRBJ2-2, with D maybe TRBD2 (5 bases). The CDR3 totals 13 residues. V was trimmed by 4 bases and J by 4 bases, leaving 7 bases between them. Germline V gene data show CDR1 as SGHVS and CDR2 as FNYEAQ. The CDR3 here is CASSWGATGELFF. The CDR3, as DNA: TGTGCCAGCAGCTGGGGAGCCACCGGGGAGCTGTTTTTT.

The chain uses TRBV5-6 and TRBJ1-1; D perhaps matches TRBD1 (6 bases). The CDR3 is 14 residues long. Trimming left V 4 bases short and J 6 bases short, with 16 bases between. Germline assignment: CDR1 SGHDT and CDR2 YYEEEE. The CDR3 DNA reads TGTGCCAGCAGCCGCAGGGACATTTACGCTGAAGCTTTCTTT. Its translation: CASSRRDIYAEAFF.

This clone was seen more than once but under ten times. This chain links TRBV5-4 with TRBJ2-1, with 7 bases that match TRBD2. The germline gives CDR1 SGHNT, CDR2 YYREEE (reference sequence). The CDR3 is 16 residues long. V shed 4 bases and J 7 bases; nucleotides not matched to a gene: 14. CDR3: CASSGTSDLLGNEQFF. DNA of the CDR3: TGTGCCAGCAGCGGTACTAGCGACCTCCTGGGAAATGAGCAGTTCTTC. The variable domain in full, completed from reference TRBV5-4 and TRBJ2-1, reads ETGVTQSPTHLIKTRGQQVTLRCSSQSGHNTVSWYQQALGQGPQFIFQYYREEENGRGNFPPRFSGLQFPNYSSELNVNALELDDSALYLCASSGTSDLLGNEQFFGPGTRLTVL.

The chain uses TRBV11-3 and TRBJ2-2; D ambiguous. V lost 1 base to trimming and J lost 11 bases, with 11 bases between them. The CDR3 loop spans 13 amino acids. Germline assignment: CDR1 SGHNT and CDR2 YENEEA. The CDR3, as DNA: TGTGCCAGCAGCTTAGGGCCCCTTACCGAGCTGTTTTTT. Protein: CASSLGPLTELFF.

The chain is built from TRBV6-1 and TRBJ2-2, with D possibly matching TRBD2 (5 bases). The CDR3 contains 13 residues. Trimming took off 1 base at V and 5 bases at J, with 5 bases between the two ends. CDR1 is MNHNS and CDR2 is SASEGT in the germline V gene. CDR3 in amino acids: CASSEGETGELFF. Written as DNA, the CDR3 is TGTGCCAGCAGTGAAGGGGAGACCGGGGAGCTGTTTTTT.

This sequence joins TRBV19 and TRBJ2-3, with D tentatively TRBD2 (6 bases). The CDR3 has 15 residues. Trimming pared 7 bases from V and 2 bases from J, leaving 16 bases between. Germline CDR1 reads LNHDA; CDR2 reads SQIVND (reference sequence). Here the CDR3 reads CASMVLSGSTDTQYF. CDR3 in DNA: TGTGCCAGTATGGTATTGAGCGGGTCCACAGATACGCAGTATTTT.

V usage is TRBV5-1 and J usage is TRBJ2-1; D is possibly TRBD2 (5 bases). Germline V CDR1 and CDR2: SGHRS, YFSETQ. Trimming stripped 5 bases from V and 0 bases from J, with 15 bases between. The CDR3 covers 16 residues. Here the CDR3 reads CASRPVSGSSYNEQFF. The CDR3 DNA follows: TGCGCCAGCAGACCGGTCTCGGGAAGCTCCTACAATGAGCAGTTCTTC.

The CDR3 sequence: CASSWSDSRETQYF. The CDR3 coding sequence is TGCGCCAGCAGCTGGAGTGACTCAAGGGAGACCCAGTACTTC. The genes are TRBV5-1 and TRBJ2-5, with D unresolved. Trimming cost V 3 bases and J 5 bases, with 14 bases left between them. CDR1 and CDR2 from the germline V gene are SGHRS and YFSETQ. This CDR3 has 14 amino acids.

V usage is TRBV18 and J usage is TRBJ2-1; D possibly corresponds to TRBD2 (5 bases). The CDR3 totals 16 residues. Germline lookup yields CDR1 KGHSH and CDR2 LQKENI. Between the trimmed V and J ends, which lost 0 bases and 10 bases, there was a span of 19 bases. The CDR3 protein is CASSPPYARGKREQFF. DNA of the CDR3: TGTGCCAGCTCACCACCATATGCCCGAGGGAAGAGGGAGCAGTTCTTC.

The chain joins TRBV19 to TRBJ2-5; 15 bases fit TRBD2. V was pared by 10 bases and J by 5 bases, with 8 bases of the junction left unmatched. The CDR3 runs 15 residues. The germline gives CDR1 LNHDA, CDR2 SQIVND (reference sequence). The CDR3 protein is CATGLAGGYGETQYF. Here the CDR3 DNA reads TGTGCCACCGGACTAGCGGGAGGGTACGGGGAGACCCAGTACTTC. Based on the CDR3 plus reference TRBV19 and TRBJ2-5, the full variable domain is DGGITQSPKYLFRKEGQNVTLSCEQNLNHDAMYWYRQDPGQGLRLIYYSQIVNDFQKGDIAEGYSVSREKKESFPLTVTSAQKNPTAFYLCATGLAGGYGETQYFGPGTRLLVL.

The CDR3 DNA follows: TGTGCCTGGAGTGTCTCCTCTGGAAACACCATATATTTT. Its protein product is CAWSVSSGNTIYF. The V call is TRBV30, the J call TRBJ1-3; D uncertain. V lost 0 bases, J lost 0 bases, and 3 bases lay in between. The CDR3 has 13 amino acids. Looked up from germline, CDR1 is GTSNPN and CDR2 is SVGIG (reference sequence).